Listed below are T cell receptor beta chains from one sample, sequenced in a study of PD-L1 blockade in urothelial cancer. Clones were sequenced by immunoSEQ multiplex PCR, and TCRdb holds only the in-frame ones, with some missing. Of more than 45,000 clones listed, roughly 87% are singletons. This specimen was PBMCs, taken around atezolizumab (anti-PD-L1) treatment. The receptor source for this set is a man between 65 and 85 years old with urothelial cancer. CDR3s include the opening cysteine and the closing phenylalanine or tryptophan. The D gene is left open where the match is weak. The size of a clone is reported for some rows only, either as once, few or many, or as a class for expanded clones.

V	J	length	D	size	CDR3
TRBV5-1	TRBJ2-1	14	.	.	CASSLVPGNNEQFF
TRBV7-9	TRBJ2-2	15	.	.	CASSQQGVNTGELFF
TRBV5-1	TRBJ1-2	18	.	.	CASSAGRGTDGSIYGYTF
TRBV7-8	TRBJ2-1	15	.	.	CASSLRGGNYNEQFF
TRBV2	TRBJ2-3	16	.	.	CASSGYLEPSTDTQYF
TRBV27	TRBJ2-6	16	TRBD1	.	CASSSPGGTGANVLTF
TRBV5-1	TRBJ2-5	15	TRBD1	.	CASSLGTGGSETQYF
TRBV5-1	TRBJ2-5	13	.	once	CASSLGPQETQYF
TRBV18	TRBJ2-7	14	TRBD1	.	CASSRQGKIGEQYF
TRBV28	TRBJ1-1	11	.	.	CASSLDKKAFF
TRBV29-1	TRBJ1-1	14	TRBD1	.	CSVHRGGGDTEAFF
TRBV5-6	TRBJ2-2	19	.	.	CASSPPFARDMQSTGELFF
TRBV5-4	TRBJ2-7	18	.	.	CASSSIRGPRKLPYEQYF
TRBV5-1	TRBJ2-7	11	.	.	CASSPDRKQYF
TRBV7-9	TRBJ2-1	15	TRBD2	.	CASSPALSGRVEQFF
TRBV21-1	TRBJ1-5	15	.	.	CASSTREDRNQPQHF
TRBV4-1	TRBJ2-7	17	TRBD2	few	CASSEFPSGLEIHEQYF
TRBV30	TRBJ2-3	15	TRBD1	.	CAWGGTGTSTDTQYF
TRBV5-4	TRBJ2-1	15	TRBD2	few	CASSPRTSGSNEQFF
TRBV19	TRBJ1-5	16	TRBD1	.	CASSAVLNRGNQPQHF
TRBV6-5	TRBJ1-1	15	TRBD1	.	CASSTVTGANTEAFF
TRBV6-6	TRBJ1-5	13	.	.	CASSLGGDQPQHF